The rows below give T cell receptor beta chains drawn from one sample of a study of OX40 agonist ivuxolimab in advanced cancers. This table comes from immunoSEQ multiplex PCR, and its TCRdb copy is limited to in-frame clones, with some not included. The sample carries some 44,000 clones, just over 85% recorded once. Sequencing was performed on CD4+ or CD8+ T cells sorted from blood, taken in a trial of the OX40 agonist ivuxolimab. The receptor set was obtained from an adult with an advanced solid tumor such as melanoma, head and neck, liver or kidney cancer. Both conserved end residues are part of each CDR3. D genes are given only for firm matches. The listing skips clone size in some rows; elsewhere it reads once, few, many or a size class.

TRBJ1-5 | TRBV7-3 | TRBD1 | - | TGTGCCAGCAGCCTGACAGGGTTATGGAATCAGCCCCAGCATTTT | CASSLTGLWNQPQHF
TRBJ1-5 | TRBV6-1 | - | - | TGTGCCAGCAGTTATTCCGGTCAGCCCCAGCATTTT | CASSYSGQPQHF
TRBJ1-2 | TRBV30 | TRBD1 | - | TGTGCTTTGACAGGGTATGGCTACACCTTC | CALTGYGYTF
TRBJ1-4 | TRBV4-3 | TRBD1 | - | TGCGCCAGCAGCCAAGACCGGACAGGGATAAGAGAAAAACTGTTTTTT | CASSQDRTGIREKLFF
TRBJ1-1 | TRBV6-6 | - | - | TGTGCCACCCTCAGGGAGGGGACTGAAGCTTTCTTT | CATLREGTEAFF
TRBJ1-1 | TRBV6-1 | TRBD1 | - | TGTGCCAGCACCGGGGGTCCAGGGGGTGTGACTGAAGCTTTCTTT | CASTGGPGGVTEAFF
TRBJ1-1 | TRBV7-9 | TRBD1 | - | TGTGCCAGCAGCTTAGTAAACCGGGACAGTGAAGCTTTCTTT | CASSLVNRDSEAFF
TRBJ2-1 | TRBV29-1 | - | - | TGCAGCGTTGAATTCAGGGTTGGTGAGCAGTTCTTC | CSVEFRVGEQFF
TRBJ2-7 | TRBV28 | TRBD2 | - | TGTGCCAGCAGTTTATGGAGGGGACTAGCGGGGATCTCCTACGAGCAGTACTTC | CASSLWRGLAGISYEQYF
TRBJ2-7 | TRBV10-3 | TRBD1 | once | TGTGCCACAACTGACAGGGGTTTTTACGAGCAGTACTTC | CATTDRGFYEQYF
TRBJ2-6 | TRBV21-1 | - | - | TGTGCCAGCAGCAATTGGGTCGAAAGGGACTCCCGCTCTGGGGCCAACGTCCTGACTTTC | CASSNWVERDSRSGANVLTF
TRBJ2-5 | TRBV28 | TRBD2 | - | TGTGCCAGCAGGGGACTAGCGGGAGAACAAGAGACCCAGTACTTC | CASRGLAGEQETQYF
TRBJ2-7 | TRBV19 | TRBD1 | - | TGTGCCAGTAGTATAGACCCCCTAGGGACAGGCTACGAGCAGTACTTC | CASSIDPLGTGYEQYF
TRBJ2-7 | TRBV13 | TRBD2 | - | TGTGCCAGCAGCCAGACTAGCGGGGTAACCTACGAGCAGTACTTC | CASSQTSGVTYEQYF
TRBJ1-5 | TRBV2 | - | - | TGTGCCAGCAGTGAAAGAGGGCGAAGGGATCAGCCCCAGCATTTT | CASSERGRRDQPQHF
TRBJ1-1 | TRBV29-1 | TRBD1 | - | TGCAGCGTGGCCGGGACAGGGGACACTGAAGCTTTCTTT | CSVAGTGDTEAFF
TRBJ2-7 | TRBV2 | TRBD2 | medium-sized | TGTGCCACCGGGGGCCGACTAGCGGGGGGCCAAGCGCTAAATTCCTACGAGCAGTACTTC | CATGGRLAGGQALNSYEQYF
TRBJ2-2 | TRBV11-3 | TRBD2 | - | TGTGCCAGCTCAGCGGGGGGCGCCGGGGAGCTGTTTTTT | CASSAGGAGELFF
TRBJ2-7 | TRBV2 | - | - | TGTGCCAGCACCGGGCACGAGCAGTACTTC | CASTGHEQYF
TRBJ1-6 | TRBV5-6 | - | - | TGTGCCAGCAGCTTTAAAAATTCACCCCTCCACTTT | CASSFKNSPLHF
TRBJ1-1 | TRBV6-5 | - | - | TGTGCCAGCAGCCCCGAGAGAGGGTTGGACACTGAAGCTTTCTTT | CASSPERGLDTEAFF
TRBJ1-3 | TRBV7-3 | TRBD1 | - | TGTGCCAGCAGCCCAGGGACAGATGGAAACACCATATATTTT | CASSPGTDGNTIYF
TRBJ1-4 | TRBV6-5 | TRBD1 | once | TGTGCCAGCAGTTACCACAGGGGGGATGAAAAACTGTTTTTT | CASSYHRGDEKLFF
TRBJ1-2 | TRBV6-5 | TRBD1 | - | TGTGCCAGCAGCGACTCAGGGGGCTATGGCTACACCTTC | CASSDSGGYGYTF
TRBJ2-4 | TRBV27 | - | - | TGTGCCAGCAGTTTATCGCAAGGGTCTCGTGTGAACATTCAGTACTTC | CASSLSQGSRVNIQYF
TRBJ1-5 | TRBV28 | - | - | TGTGCCAGCAGCCCAGGGGGCAATCAGCCCCAGCATTTT | CASSPGGNQPQHF
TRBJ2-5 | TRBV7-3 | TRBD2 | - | TGTGCCAGCAGCTTGACTAGCGGGGAGGAAGAGACCCAGTACTTC | CASSLTSGEEETQYF
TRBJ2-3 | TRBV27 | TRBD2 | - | TGTGCCAGCAGTTTAAGGCGGGGGGTACCAGATACGCAGTATTTT | CASSLRRGVPDTQYF
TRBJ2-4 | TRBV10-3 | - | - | TGTGCCATCAGTGAGCCGGGGAACATTCAGTACTTC | CAISEPGNIQYF
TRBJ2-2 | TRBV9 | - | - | TGTGCCAGCAGCCCCGGACTCACCGGGGAGCTGTTTTTT | CASSPGLTGELFF
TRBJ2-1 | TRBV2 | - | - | TGTGCCAGAAGGGGAGGTACCAATGAGCAGTTCTTC | CARRGGTNEQFF